This T cell receptor beta chain was sequenced during a study of CD8+CD57+ T cells in acquired aplastic anemia. Overall study: When averaged, DNA from sorted CD4+ and CD8+ cells came to about 3 ug.

Study-wide results and caveats: Statistical testing detected no significant gap in CD8+ Simpson's diversity between patients and controls. Both patients and controls carried the same twenty-nine CD8+ CDR3 sequences.

CDR3 and TCR beta VDJ profiling relied on a genomic DNA template. TCRdb reprocessed the reads with MiXCR, giving one entry per CDR3 protein. The data show under 350,000 distinct CDR3 sequences, roughly 59% seen once. Before being chosen for sequencing, patients had shown CD8+CD57+ cell expansion by flow cytometry. Every one of the patients had aplastic anemia (severe, acquired). This CDR3 is 14 amino acids long. Germline assignment: CDR1 SNHLY and CDR2 FYNNEI. V was shortened by 4 bases and J by 4 bases, with 13 bases between the two germline ends. This clonotype was counted ten times or more. Its target is not known.

The chain couples TRBV2 to TRBJ1-1; D remains unclear. The sequence derives from a human donor with aplastic anemia. Material for sequencing was sorted CD4+, CD8+, or CD8+CD57+ T cells (not recorded which) from PBMCs. The CDR3 DNA reads TGTGCCAGCAGTGTTGGAAACTTCGGCACTGAAGCTTTCTTT. Translation gives CASSVGNFGTEAFF. Using reference TRBV2 and TRBJ1-1 for the parts outside the CDR3, the full variable domain is EPEVTQTPSHQVTQMGQEVILRCVPISNHLYFYWYRQILGQKVEFLVSFYNNEISEKSEIFDDQFSVERPDGSNFTLKIRSTKLEDSAMYFCASSVGNFGTEAFFGQGTRLTVV.